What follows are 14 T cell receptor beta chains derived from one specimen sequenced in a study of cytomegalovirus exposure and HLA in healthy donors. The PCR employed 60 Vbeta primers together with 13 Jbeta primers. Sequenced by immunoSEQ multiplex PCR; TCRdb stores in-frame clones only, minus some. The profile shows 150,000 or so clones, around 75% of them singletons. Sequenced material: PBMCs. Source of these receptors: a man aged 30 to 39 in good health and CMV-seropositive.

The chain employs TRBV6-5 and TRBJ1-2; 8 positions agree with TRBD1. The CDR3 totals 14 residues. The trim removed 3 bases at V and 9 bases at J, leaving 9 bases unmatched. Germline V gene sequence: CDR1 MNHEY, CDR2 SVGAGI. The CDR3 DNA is TGTGCCAGCAGTTATGGCAGGGGGCAGATGAGCTACACCTTC. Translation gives CASSYGRGQMSYTF.

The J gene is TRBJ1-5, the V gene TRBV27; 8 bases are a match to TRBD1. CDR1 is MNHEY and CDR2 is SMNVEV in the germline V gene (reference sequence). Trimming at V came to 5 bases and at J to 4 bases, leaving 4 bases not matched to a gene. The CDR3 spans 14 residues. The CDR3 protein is CASSLTGVNQPQHF. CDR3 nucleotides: TGTGCCAGCAGTCTGACAGGGGTTAATCAGCCCCAGCATTTT.

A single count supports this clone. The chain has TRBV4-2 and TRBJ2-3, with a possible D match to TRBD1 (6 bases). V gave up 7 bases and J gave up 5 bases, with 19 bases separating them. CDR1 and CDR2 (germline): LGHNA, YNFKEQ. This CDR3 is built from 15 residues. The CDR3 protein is CASTLEDTQGDTQYF. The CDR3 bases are TGTGCCAGCACGCTAGAAGACACACAGGGAGATACGCAGTATTTT.

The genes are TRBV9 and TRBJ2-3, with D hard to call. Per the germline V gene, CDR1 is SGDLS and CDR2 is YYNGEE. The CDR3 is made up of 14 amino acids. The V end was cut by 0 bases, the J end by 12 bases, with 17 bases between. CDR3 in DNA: TGTGCCAGCAGCGTAGCTACAATCCAGGCCCCTCAGTATTTT. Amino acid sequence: CASSVATIQAPQYF.

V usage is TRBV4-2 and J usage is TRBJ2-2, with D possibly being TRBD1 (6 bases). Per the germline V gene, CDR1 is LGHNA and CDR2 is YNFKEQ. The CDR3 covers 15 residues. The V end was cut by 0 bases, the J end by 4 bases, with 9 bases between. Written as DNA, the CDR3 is TGTGCCAGCAGCCAAGATCTAGGGGGCACCGGGGAGCTGTTTTTT. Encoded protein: CASSQDLGGTGELFF.

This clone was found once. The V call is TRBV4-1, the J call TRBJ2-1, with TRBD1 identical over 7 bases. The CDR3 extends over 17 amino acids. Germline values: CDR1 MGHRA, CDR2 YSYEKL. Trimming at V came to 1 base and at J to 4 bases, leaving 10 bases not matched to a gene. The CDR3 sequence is CASSQGDTGAEYNEQFF. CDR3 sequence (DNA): TGCGCCAGCAGCCAAGGTGACACAGGGGCGGAATACAATGAGCAGTTCTTC.

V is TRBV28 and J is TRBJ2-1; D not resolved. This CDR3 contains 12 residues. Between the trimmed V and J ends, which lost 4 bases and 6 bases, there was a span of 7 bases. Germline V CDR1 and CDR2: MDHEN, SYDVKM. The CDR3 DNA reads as TGTGCCAGCAGTTCCCAGGTCAATGAGCAGTTCTTC. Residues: CASSSQVNEQFF.

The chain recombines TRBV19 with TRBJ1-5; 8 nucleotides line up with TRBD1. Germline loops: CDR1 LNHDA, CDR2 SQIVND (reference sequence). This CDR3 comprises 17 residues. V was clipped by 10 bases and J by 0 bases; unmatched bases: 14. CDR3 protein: CATMPRTGSDSNQPQHF. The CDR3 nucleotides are TGTGCCACTATGCCTAGGACAGGGTCAGATAGCAATCAGCCCCAGCATTTT.

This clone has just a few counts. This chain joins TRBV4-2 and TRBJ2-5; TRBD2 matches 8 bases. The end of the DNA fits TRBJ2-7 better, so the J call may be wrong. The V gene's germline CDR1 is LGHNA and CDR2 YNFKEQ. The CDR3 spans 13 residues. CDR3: CASSQTSGDEQYF. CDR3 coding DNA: TGTGCCAGCAGCCAAACTAGCGGCGACGAGCAGTACTTC.

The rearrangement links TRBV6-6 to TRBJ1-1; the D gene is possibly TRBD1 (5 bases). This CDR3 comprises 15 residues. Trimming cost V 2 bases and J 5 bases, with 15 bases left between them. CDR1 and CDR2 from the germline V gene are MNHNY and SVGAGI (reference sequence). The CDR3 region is CASSYPGQGGTEAFF. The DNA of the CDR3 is TGTGCCAGCAGTTACCCCGGCCAGGGAGGGACTGAAGCTTTCTTT.

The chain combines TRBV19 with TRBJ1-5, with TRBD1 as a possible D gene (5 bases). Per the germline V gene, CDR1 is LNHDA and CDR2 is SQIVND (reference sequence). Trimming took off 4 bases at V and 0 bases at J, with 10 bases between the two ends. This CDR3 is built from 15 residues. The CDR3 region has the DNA TGTGCCAGTAGTACCGACAGATATAGCAATCAGCCCCAGCATTTT. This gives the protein CASSTDRYSNQPQHF.

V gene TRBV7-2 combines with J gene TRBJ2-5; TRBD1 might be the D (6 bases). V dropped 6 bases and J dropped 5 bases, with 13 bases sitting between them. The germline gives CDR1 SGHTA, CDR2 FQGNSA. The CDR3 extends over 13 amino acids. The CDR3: CASSGQTKETQYF. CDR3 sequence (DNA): TGTGCCAGCAGTGGACAGACGAAGGAGACCCAGTACTTC.

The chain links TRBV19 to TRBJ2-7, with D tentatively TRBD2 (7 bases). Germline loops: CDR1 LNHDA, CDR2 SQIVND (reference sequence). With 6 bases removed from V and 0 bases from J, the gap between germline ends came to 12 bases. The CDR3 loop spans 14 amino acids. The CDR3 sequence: CASRGGGASYEQYF. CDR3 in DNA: TGTGCCAGTAGGGGAGGGGGGGCCTCCTACGAGCAGTACTTC.

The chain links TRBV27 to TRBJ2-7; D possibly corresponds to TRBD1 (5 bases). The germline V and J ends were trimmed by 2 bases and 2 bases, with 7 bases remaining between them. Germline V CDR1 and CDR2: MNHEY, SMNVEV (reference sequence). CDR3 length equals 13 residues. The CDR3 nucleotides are TGTGCCAGCAGTTTAGACAGTACCTACGAGCAGTACTTC. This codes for CASSLDSTYEQYF.